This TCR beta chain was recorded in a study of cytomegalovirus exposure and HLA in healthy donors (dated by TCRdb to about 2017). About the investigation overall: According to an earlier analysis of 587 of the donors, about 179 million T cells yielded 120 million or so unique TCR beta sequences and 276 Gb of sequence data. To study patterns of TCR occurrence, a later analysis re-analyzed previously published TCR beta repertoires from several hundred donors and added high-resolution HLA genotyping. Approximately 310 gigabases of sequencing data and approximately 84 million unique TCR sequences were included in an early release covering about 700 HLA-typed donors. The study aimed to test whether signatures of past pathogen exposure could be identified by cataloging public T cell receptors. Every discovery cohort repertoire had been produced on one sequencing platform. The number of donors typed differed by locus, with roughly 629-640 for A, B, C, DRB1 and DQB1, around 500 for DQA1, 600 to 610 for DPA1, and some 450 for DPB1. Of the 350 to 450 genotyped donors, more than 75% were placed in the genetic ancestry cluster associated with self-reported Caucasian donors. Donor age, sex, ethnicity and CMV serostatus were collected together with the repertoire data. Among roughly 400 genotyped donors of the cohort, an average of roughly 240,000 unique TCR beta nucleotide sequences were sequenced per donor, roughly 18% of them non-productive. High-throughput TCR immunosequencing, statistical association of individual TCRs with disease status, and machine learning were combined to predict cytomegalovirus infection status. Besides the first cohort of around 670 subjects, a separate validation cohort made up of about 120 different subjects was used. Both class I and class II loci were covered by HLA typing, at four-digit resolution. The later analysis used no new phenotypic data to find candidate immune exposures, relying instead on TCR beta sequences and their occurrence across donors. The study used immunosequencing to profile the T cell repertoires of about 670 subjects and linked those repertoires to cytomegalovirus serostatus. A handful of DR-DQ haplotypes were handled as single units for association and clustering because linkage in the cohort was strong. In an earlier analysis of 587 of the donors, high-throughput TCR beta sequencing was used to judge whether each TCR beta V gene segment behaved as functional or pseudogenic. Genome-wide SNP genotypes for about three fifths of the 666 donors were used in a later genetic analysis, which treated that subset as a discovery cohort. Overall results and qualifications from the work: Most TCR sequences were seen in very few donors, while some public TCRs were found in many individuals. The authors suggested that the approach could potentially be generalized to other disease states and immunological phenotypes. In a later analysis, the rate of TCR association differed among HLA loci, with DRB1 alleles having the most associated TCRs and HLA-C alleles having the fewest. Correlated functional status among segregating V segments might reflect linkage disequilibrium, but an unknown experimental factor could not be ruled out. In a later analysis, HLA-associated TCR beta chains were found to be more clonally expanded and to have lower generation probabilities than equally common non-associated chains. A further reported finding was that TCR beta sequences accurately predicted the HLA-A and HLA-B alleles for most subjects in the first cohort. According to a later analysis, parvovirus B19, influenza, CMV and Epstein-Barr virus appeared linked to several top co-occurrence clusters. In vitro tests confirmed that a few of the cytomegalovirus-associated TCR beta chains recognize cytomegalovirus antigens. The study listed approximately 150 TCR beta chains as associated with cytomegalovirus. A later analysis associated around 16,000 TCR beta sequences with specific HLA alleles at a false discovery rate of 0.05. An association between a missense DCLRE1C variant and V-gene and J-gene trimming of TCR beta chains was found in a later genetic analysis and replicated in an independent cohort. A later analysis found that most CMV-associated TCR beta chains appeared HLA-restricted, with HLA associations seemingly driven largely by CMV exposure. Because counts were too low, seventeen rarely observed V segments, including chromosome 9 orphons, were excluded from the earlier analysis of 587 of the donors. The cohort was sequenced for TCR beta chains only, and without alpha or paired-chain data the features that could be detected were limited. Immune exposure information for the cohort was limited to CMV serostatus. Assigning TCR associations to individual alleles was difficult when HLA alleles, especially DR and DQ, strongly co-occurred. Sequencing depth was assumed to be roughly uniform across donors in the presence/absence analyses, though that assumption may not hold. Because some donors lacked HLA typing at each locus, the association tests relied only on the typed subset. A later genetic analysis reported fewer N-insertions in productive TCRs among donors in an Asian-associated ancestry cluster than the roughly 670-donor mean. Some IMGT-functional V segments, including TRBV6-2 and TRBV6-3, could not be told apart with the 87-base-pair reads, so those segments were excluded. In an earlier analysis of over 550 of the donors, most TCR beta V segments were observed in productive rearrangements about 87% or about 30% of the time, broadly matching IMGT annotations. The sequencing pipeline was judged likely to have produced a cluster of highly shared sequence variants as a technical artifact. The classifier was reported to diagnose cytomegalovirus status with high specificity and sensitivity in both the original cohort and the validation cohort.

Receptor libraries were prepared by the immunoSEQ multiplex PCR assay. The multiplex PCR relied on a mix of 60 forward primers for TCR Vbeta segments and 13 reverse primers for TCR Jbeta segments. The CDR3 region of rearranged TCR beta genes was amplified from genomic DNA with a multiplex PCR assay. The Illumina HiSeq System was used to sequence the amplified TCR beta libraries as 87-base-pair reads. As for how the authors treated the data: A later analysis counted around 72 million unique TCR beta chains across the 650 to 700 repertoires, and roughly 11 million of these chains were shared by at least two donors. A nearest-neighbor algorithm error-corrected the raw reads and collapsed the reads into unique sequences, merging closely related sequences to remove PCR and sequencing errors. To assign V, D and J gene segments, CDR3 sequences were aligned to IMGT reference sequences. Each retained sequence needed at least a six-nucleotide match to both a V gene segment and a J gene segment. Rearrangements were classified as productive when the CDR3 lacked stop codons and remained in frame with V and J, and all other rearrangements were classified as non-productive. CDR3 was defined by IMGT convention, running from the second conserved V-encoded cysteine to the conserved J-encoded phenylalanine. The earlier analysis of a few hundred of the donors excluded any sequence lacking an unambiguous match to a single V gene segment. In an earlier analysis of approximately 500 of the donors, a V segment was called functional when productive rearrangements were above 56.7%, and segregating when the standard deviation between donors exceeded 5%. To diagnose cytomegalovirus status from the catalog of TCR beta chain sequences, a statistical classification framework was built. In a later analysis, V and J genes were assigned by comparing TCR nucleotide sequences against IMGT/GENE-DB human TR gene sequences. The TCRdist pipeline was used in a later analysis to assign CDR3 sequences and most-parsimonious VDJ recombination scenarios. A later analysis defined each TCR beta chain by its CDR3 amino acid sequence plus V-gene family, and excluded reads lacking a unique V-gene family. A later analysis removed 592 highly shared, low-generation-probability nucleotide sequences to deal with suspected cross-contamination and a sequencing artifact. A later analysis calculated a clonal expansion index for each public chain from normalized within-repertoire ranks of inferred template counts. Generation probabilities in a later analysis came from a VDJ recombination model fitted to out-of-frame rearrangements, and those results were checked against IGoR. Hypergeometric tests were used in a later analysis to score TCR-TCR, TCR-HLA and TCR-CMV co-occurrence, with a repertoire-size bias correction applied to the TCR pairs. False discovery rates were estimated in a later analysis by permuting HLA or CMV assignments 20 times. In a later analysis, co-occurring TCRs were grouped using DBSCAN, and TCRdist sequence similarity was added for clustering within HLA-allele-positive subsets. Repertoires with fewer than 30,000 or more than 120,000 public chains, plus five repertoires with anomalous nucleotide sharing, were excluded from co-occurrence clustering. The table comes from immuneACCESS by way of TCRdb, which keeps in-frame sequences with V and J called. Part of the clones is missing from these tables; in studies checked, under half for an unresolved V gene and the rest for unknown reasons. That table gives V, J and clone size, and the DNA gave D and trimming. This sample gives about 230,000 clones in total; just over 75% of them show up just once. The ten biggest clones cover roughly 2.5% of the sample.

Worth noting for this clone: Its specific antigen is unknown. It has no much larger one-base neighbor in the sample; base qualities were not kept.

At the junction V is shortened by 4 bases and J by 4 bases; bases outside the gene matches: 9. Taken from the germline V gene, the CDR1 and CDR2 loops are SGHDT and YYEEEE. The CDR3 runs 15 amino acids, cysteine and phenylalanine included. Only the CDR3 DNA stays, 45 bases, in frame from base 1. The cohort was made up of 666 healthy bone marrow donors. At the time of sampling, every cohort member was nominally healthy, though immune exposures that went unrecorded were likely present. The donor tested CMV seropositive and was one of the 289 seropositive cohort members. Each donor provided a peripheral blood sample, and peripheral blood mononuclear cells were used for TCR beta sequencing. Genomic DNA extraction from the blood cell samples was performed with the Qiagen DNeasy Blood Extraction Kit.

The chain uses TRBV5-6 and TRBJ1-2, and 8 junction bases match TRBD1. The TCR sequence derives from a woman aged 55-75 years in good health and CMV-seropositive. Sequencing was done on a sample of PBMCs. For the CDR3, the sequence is CASSGRGRETYGYTF. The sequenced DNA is TGTGCCAGCAGCGGCAGGGGGCGCGAGACCTATGGCTACACCTTC.